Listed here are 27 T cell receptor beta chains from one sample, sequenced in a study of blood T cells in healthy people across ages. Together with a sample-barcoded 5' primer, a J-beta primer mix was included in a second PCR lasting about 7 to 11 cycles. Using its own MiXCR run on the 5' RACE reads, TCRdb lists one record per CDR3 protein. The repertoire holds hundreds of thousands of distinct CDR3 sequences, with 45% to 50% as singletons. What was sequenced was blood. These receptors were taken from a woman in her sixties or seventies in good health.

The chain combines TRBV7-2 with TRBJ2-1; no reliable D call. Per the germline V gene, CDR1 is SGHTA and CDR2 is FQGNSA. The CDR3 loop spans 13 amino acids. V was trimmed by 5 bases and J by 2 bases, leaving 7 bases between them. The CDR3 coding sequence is TGTGCCAGCAGCCTTGCTACCTACAATGAGCAGTTCTTC. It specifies CASSLATYNEQFF.

In DNA, the CDR3 is TGTGCCAGCAGCTTAGTAGCGGGAACAATCGATGAGCAGTTCTTC. This gives the protein CASSLVAGTIDEQFF. V usage is TRBV7-3 and J usage is TRBJ2-1; 8 bases map to TRBD2. Germline CDR1 reads SGHTA; CDR2 reads FQGTGA. The CDR3 is made up of 15 amino acids. The ends lost 2 bases at V and 8 bases at J; junction bases unmatched: 8.

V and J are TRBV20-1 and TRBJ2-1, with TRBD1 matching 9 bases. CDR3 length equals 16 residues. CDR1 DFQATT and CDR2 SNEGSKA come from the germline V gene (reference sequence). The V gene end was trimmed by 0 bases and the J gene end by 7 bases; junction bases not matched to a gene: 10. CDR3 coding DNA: TGCAGTGCTAGAGATTCTTTTAAAGACAGGGGGAATGAGCAGTTCTTC. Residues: CSARDSFKDRGNEQFF.

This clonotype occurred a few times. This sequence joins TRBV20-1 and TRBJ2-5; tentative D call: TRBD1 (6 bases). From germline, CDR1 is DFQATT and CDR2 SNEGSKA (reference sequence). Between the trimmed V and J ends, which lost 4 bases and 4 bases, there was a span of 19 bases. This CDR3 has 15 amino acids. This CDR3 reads CSAISLPGVTETQYF. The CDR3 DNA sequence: TGCAGTGCTATATCACTCCCAGGGGTCACAGAGACCCAGTACTTC.

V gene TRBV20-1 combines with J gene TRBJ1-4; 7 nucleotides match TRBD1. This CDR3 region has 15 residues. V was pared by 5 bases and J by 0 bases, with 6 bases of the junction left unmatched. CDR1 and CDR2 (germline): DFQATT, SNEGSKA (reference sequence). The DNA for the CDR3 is TGCAGTGCTTTTGGGACAGACGCAACTAATGAAAAACTGTTTTTT. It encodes CSAFGTDATNEKLFF.

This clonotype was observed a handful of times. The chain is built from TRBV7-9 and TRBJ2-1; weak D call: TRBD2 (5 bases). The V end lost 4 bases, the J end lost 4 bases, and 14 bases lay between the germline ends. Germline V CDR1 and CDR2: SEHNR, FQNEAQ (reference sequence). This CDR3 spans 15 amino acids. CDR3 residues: CASSSGPSGYNEQFF. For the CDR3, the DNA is TGTGCCAGCAGCTCCGGTCCCAGCGGATACAATGAGCAGTTCTTC.

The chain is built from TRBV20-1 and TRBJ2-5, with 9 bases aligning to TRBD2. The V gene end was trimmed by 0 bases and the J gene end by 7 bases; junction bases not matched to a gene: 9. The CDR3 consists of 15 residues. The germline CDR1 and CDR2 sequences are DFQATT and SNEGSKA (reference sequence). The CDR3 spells CSARDVSSGIRTQYF. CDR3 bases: TGCAGTGCTAGAGATGTGTCTAGCGGGATTAGGACCCAGTACTTC.

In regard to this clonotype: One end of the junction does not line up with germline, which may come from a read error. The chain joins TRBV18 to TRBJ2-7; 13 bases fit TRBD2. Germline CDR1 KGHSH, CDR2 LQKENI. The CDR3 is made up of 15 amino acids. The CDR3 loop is CASSPVTSGRNEQYF. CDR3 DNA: TGTGCCAGTTCACCAGTGACTAGCGGGAGGAACGAGCAGTACTTC.

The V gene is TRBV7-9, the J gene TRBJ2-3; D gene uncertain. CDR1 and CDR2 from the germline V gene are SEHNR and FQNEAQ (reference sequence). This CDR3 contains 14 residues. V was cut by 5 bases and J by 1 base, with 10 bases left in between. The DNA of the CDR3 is TGTGCCAGCAGCGACACGCGTGGCACAGATACGCAGTATTTT. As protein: CASSDTRGTDTQYF.

CDR3 residues: CASSTTRGAYEQYF. CDR3 coding DNA: TGTGCCAGCAGCACCACCCGGGGGGCCTACGAGCAGTACTTC. The chain has TRBV6-2 or TRBV6-3 and TRBJ2-7, with 7 bases identical to TRBD2. Germline CDR1 reads MNHEY; CDR2 reads SVGEGT. The CDR3 spans 14 residues. The junction had 7 bases not matched to a gene; V was cut back by 6 bases and J by 2 bases.

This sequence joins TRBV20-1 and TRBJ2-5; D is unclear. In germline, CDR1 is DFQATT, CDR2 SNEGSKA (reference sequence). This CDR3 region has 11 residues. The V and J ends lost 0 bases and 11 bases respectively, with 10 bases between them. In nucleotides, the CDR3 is TGCAGTGCTAGAGACTGGGGTGAGCAGTACTTC. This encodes CSARDWGEQYF.

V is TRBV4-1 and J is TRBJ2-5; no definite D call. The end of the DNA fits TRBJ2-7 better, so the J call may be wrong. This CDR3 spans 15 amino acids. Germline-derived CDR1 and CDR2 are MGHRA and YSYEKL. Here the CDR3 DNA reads TGCGCCAGCAGCCTCCTAGGCAGGTCGGACTACGAGCAGTACTTC. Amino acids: CASSLLGRSDYEQYF.

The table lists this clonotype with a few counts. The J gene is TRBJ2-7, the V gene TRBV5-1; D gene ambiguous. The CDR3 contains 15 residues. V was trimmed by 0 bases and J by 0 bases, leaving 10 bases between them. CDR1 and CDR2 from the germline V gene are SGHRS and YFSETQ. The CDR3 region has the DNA TGCGCCAGCAGCTTGGGAGCAGCCGACTCCTACGAGCAGTACTTC. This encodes CASSLGAADSYEQYF.

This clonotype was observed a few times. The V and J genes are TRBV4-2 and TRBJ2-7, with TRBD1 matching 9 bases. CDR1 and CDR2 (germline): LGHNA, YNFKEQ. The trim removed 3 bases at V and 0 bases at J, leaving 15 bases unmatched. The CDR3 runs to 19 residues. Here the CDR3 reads CASSQEAGTGISYSYEQYF. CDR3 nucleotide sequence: TGTGCCAGCAGCCAGGAAGCCGGGACAGGGATCTCCTACTCCTACGAGCAGTACTTC.

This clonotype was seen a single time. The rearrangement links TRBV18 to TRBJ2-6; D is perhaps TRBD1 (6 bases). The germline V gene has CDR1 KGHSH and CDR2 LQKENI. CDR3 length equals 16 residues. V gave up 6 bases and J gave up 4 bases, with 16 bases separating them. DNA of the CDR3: TGTGCCAGCTCTACCGACAGGCCGCGGGGGGCCAACGTCCTGACTTTC. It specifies CASSTDRPRGANVLTF. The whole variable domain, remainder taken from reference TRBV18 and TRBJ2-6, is NAGVMQNPRHLVRRRGQEARLRCSPMKGHSHVYWYRQLPEEGLKFMVYLQKENIIDESGMPKERFSAEFPKEGPSILRIQQVVRGDSAAYFCASSTDRPRGANVLTFGAGSRLTVL.

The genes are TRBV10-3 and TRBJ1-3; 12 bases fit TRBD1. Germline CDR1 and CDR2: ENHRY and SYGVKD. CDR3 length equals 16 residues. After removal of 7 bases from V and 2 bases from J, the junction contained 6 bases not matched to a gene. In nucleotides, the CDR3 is TGTGCCATCACCTGGGGACAGGGGGCAGCTGGAAACACCATATATTTT. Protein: CAITWGQGAAGNTIYF.

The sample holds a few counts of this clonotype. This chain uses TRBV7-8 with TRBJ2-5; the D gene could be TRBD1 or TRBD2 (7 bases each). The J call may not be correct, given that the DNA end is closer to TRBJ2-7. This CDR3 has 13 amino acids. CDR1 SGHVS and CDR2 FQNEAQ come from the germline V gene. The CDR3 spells CASSPGGGCEQYF. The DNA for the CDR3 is TGTGCCAGCAGCCCAGGGGGAGGGTGCGAGCAGTACTTC.

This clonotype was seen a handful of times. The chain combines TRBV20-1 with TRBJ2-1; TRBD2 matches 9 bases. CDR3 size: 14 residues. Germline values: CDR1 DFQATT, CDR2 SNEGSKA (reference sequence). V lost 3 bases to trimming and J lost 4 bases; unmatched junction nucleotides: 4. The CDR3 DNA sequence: TGCAGTGCTAGTATCCTAGCGGGATACAATGAGCAGTTCTTC. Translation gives CSASILAGYNEQFF.

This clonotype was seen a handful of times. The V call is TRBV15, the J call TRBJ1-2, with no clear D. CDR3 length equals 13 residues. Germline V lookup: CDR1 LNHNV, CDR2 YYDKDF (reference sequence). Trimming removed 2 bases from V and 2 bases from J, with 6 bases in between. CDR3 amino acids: CATSRPDNYGYTF. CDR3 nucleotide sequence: TGTGCCACCAGCAGACCCGACAACTATGGCTACACCTTC. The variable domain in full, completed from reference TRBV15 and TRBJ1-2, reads DAMVIQNPRYQVTQFGKPVTLSCSQTLNHNVMYWYQQKSSQAPKLLFHYYDKDFNNEADTPDNFQSRRPNTSFCFLDIRSPGLGDTAMYLCATSRPDNYGYTFGSGTRLTVV.

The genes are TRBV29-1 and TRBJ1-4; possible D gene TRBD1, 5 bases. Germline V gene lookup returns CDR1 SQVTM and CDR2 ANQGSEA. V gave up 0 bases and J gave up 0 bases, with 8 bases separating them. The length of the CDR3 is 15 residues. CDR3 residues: CSVEDGGATNEKLFF. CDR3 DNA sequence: TGCAGCGTTGAAGATGGGGGGGCAACTAATGAAAAACTGTTTTTT.

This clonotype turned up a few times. The CDR3 here is CASKSLGVAGLWDQYF. CDR3 DNA: TGTGCCAGCAAATCCTTGGGGGTAGCGGGACTGTGGGACCAGTACTTC. V usage is TRBV28 and J usage is TRBJ2-4, with 8 bases identical to TRBD2. Germline V gene lookup returns CDR1 MDHEN and CDR2 SYDVKM. V lost 7 bases and J lost 13; bases outside the gene matches: 21. The CDR3 runs 16 residues.

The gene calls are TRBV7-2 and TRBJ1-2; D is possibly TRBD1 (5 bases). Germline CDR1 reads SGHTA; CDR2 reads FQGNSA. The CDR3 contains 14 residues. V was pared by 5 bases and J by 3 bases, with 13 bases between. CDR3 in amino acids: CASSPWGRDYGYTF. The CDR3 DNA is TGTGCCAGCAGCCCCTGGGGACGGGACTATGGCTACACCTTC.

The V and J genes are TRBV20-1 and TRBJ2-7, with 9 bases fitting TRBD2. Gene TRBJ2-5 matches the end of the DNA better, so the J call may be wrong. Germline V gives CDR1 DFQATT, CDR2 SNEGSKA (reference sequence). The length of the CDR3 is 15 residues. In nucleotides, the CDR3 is TGCAGTGCTAGAGATCCTGCGGGAGGGATAGAGACCCAGTACTTC. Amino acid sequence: CSARDPAGGIETQYF.

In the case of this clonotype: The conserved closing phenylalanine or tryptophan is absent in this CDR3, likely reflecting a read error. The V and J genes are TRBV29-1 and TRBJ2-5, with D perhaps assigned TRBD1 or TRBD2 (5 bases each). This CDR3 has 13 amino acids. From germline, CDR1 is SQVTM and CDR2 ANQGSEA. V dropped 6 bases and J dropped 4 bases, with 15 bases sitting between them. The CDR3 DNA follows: TGCAGCGTAAAACGGGACGCAATAGAGACCCAGTACTTA. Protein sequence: CSVKRDAIETQYL.

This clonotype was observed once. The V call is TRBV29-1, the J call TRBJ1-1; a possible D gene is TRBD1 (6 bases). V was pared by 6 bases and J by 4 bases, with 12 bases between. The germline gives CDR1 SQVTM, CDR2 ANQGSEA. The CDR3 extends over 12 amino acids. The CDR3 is CSVATGSTEAFF. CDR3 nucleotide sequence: TGCAGCGTCGCGACAGGAAGCACTGAAGCTTTCTTT.

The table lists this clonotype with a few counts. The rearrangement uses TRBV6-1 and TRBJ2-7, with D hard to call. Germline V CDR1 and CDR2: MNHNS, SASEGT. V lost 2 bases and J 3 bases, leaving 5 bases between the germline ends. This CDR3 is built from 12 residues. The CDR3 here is CASSEKHYEQYF. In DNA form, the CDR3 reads TGTGCCAGCAGTGAAAAGCACTACGAGCAGTACTTC.

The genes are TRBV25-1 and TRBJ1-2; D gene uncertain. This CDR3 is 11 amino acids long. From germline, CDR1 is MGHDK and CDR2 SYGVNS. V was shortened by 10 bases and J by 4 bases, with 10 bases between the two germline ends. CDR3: CATSIGYGYTF. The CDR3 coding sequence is TGTGCCACTAGTATCGGCTATGGCTACACCTTC.